The rows below give T cell receptor beta chains drawn from one sample of a study of T-cell reconstitution after alpha-beta-depleted transplantation in children. From the PCR reads, TCRdb called clonotypes with MiXCR, one entry per CDR3 protein. The sample has 750,000 to 950,000 distinct CDR3 sequences; roughly 15% are singletons. Sequences were derived from PBMCs, mostly from graft donor cells, sampled 360 days after TCRalphabeta/CD19-depleted stem cell transplant. The receptor source for this set is a male patient younger than 18 who had a stem cell transplant for acute lymphoblastic leukemia, so the T cells may come from the graft donor. Each CDR3 is given with its conserved first and last residue. A D gene is named only where the DNA matches it firmly. A row's size may be missing; if present it is once, few, many or a size class.

d_gene: -; j_gene: TRBJ1-1; v_gene: TRBV20-1; abundance: -; CDR3nt: TGCAGTGCTCCCACCACTGAAGCTTTCTTT; CDR3aa: CSAPTTEAFF
d_gene: TRBD2; j_gene: TRBJ2-1; v_gene: TRBV7-4; abundance: -; CDR3nt: TGTGCCAGCAGCCTAGCGGGAATCGGGGTCAATGAGCAGTTCTTC; CDR3aa: CASSLAGIGVNEQFF
d_gene: TRBD1; j_gene: TRBJ2-7; v_gene: TRBV18; abundance: -; CDR3nt: TGTGCCAGCTCACCAAAACAAGGGACAGGGTACTACGAGCAGTACTTC; CDR3aa: CASSPKQGTGYYEQYF
d_gene: -; j_gene: TRBJ2-7; v_gene: TRBV6-5; abundance: -; CDR3nt: TGTGCCAGCAGTTACGAAGCGGGTACCTACGAGCAGTACTTC; CDR3aa: CASSYEAGTYEQYF
d_gene: TRBD2; j_gene: TRBJ2-1; v_gene: TRBV7-9; abundance: -; CDR3nt: TGTGCCAGCAGCTTAGTCGAGATACTAGCGGGAGCCAATGAGCAGTTCTTC; CDR3aa: CASSLVEILAGANEQFF
d_gene: TRBD1; j_gene: TRBJ2-1; v_gene: TRBV12-3/TRBV12-4; abundance: -; CDR3nt: TGTGCCAGCCACCTCCGGGACAGGGGTTATAGTGAGCAGCTCTTC; CDR3aa: CASHLRDRGYSEQLF
d_gene: TRBD2; j_gene: TRBJ2-4; v_gene: TRBV4-1; abundance: -; CDR3nt: TGCGCCAGCAGCCGGCCGGGACTAGCGGGCCGGAACATTCAGTACTTC; CDR3aa: CASSRPGLAGRNIQYF
d_gene: -; j_gene: TRBJ1-5; v_gene: TRBV7-3; abundance: -; CDR3nt: TGTGCCAGCAGCAAAGGGGTGAATCAGCCCCAGCATTTT; CDR3aa: CASSKGVNQPQHF
d_gene: TRBD2; j_gene: TRBJ2-3; v_gene: TRBV3-1; abundance: -; CDR3nt: TGTGCCAGCAGCCCCGATTACGGGACTAGCGGGAGGGCCGTATCAGATACGCAGTATTTT; CDR3aa: CASSPDYGTSGRAVSDTQYF
d_gene: -; j_gene: TRBJ2-7; v_gene: TRBV12-3/TRBV12-4; abundance: -; CDR3nt: TGTGCCAGCAGTTTTCTATCGTTGAGCTCCTACGAGCAGTACTTC; CDR3aa: CASSFLSLSSYEQYF
d_gene: -; j_gene: TRBJ2-7; v_gene: TRBV25-1; abundance: few; CDR3nt: TGTGCCAGCAGTGAATTAAGCGGAACCTACGAGCAGTACTTC; CDR3aa: CASSELSGTYEQYF
d_gene: TRBD2; j_gene: TRBJ2-1; v_gene: TRBV7-3; abundance: few; CDR3nt: TGTGCCAGCAGCTTATCTCCAGTAGCGGGGACCTCCTACAATGAGCAGTTCTTC; CDR3aa: CASSLSPVAGTSYNEQFF
d_gene: -; j_gene: TRBJ2-5; v_gene: TRBV7-9; abundance: -; CDR3nt: TGTGCCAGCGCATCCCCCTTAATGGAGACCCAGTACTTC; CDR3aa: CASASPLMETQYF
d_gene: TRBD2; j_gene: TRBJ2-1; v_gene: TRBV14; abundance: -; CDR3nt: TGTGCCAGCAGCCCGATTAGCGGGAGCTCCTACAATGAGCAGTTCTTC; CDR3aa: CASSPISGSSYNEQFF
d_gene: -; j_gene: TRBJ1-1; v_gene: TRBV5-1; abundance: few; CDR3nt: TGCGCCAGTGGAAACGGCCTTTTGAACACTGAAGCTTTCTTT; CDR3aa: CASGNGLLNTEAFF
d_gene: -; j_gene: TRBJ2-7; v_gene: TRBV5-1; abundance: few; CDR3nt: TGCGCCAGCAGCTTGTGGGGTCTACTGTACGAGCAGTACTTC; CDR3aa: CASSLWGLLYEQYF
d_gene: -; j_gene: TRBJ2-7; v_gene: TRBV6-5; abundance: few; CDR3nt: TGTGCCAGCAGTCACAGGGTCCCCCTTTCCTACGAGCAGTACTTC; CDR3aa: CASSHRVPLSYEQYF
d_gene: -; j_gene: TRBJ2-1; v_gene: TRBV5-6; abundance: many; CDR3nt: TGTGCCAGCAGCTTGGGAACGGTGAACGCCTACAATGAGCAGTTCTTC; CDR3aa: CASSLGTVNAYNEQFF
d_gene: -; j_gene: TRBJ2-3; v_gene: TRBV29-1; abundance: few; CDR3nt: TGCAGCGTCCTAGCAGGGGGCACAGATACGCAGTATTTT; CDR3aa: CSVLAGGTDTQYF
d_gene: -; j_gene: TRBJ1-1; v_gene: TRBV27; abundance: few; CDR3nt: TGTGCCAGCAGGGGACAACCGAACACTGAAGCTTTCTTT; CDR3aa: CASRGQPNTEAFF
d_gene: TRBD1; j_gene: TRBJ2-7; v_gene: TRBV2; abundance: once; CDR3nt: TGTGCCAGCAGGGGGGGACAGGGAAGCTACGAGCAGTACTTC; CDR3aa: CASRGGQGSYEQYF
d_gene: -; j_gene: TRBJ2-3; v_gene: TRBV7-9; abundance: many; CDR3nt: TGTGCCAGCAGCTTCTCTAGAGCACCTAGCACAGATACGCAGTATTTT; CDR3aa: CASSFSRAPSTDTQYF
d_gene: TRBD1; j_gene: TRBJ1-1; v_gene: TRBV6-2/TRBV6-3; abundance: -; CDR3nt: TGTGCCAGCAGTTACCGCGGACAGGGGCCTCCTCACACTGAAGCTTTCTTT; CDR3aa: CASSYRGQGPPHTEAFF
d_gene: -; j_gene: TRBJ2-3; v_gene: TRBV12-3/TRBV12-4; abundance: many; CDR3nt: TGTGCCAGCAGTTTGGAGGGACGTGCAGATACGCAGTATTTT; CDR3aa: CASSLEGRADTQYF
d_gene: -; j_gene: TRBJ2-7; v_gene: TRBV5-1; abundance: many; CDR3nt: TGCGCCAGCAGCTATCAGCAGGGGGGTAGCTACGAGCAGTACTTC; CDR3aa: CASSYQQGGSYEQYF
d_gene: -; j_gene: TRBJ2-1; v_gene: TRBV18; abundance: many; CDR3nt: TGTGCCAGCTCACCCCCTCCCAATGAGCAGTTCTTC; CDR3aa: CASSPPPNEQFF